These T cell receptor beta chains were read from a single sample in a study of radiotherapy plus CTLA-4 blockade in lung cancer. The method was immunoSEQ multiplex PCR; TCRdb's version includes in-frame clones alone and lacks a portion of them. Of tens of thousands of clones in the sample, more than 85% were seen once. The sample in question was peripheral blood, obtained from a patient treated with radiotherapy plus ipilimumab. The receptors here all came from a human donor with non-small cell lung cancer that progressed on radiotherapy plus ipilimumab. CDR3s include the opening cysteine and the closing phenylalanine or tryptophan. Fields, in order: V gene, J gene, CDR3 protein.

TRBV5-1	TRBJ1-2	CASSLGERQANYGYTF
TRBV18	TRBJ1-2	CASSPMTGVKEGYTF
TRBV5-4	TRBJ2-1	CASSLTGGNNEQFF
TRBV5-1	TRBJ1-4	CASSFMPGGTNEKLFF
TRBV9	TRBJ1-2	CASSVSSLGSNYGYTF
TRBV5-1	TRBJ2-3	CASSLLGDFTDTQYF
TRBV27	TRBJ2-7	CASRADEQYF
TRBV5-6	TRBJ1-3	CASSKEWDRGSGNTIYF
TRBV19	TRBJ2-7	CASSSIYEQYF
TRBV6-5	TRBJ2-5	CASSGLAVQETQYF
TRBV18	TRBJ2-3	CASSPPGSFTDTQYF
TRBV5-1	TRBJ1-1	CASSFGFRDTEAFF
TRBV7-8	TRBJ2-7	CASSLGQFYEQYF
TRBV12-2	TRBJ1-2	CASRLARSGENGYTF
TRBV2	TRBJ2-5	CASSRGPETQYF
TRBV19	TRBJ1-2	CASSIDLVLDGYTF
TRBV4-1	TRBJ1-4	CASSQGIEWVEKLFF
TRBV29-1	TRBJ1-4	CSARSGTGEEKLFF
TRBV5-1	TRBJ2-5	CASSLATSGGSATQYF
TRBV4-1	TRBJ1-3	CASSQPGQGQRNTIYF
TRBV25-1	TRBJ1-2	CASSEEVDRGGYTF
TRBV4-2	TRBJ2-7	CASSQAGTETYEQYF
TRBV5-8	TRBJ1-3	CASSTLTDGNTIYF
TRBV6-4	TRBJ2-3	CASTPGTSTADTQYF
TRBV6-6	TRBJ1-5	CASSRTDQPQHF
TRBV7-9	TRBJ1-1	CASSRRGNTEAFF
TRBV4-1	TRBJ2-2	CASSQDRVGTGELFF
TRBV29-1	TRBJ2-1	CSVGGVGQNNEQFF
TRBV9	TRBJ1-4	CASSVDQTREKLFF
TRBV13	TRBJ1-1	CASSPGQGLNTEAFF
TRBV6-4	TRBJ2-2	CASSDAVGTGELFF
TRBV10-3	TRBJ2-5	CAAASDHDVSGGRETQYF
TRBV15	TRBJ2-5	CATSRRRGLVQETQYF
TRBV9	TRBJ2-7	CASSVAQEPYEQYF
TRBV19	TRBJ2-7	CASNPGPSSYEQYF
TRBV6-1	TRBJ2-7	CASSEFWQSYEQYF
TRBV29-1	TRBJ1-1	CSAEPGEGREAFF
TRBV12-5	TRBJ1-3	CASGPGLDGNTIYF
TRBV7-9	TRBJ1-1	CASSPQLGSTEAFF
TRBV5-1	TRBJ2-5	CASSLRASGSGETQYF
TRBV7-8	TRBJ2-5	CASSFLAGDITETQYF
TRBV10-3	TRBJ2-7	CAISDASGSYEQYF
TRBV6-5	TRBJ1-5	CASSEGRENQPQHF
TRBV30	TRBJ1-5	CAWRGTGGRWSQPQHF
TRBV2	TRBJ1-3	CASSDQGGGGNTIYF
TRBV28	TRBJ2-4	CASSLRTGGVGAKNIQHF
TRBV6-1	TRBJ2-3	CASRGTGGTDTQYF
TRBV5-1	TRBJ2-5	CASRQQGLAGGQETQYF
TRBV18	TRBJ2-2	CASSLGTGELFF